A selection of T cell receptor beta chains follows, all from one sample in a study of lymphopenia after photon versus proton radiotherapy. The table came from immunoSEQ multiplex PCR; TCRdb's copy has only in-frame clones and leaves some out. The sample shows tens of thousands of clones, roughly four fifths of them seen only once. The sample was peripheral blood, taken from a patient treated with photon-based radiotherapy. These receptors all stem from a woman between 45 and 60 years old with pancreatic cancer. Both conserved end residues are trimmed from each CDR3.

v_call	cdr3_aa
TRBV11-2	ASSFYLDNNEQF
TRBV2	ASTTTLPNTEAF
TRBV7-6	ASSLLGQTDTGELF
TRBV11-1	ASSSTGLAAYEQY
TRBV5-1	ASSFGQNGELF
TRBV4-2	ASSQSGQGSLETQY
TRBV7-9	ASSSFSGEQY
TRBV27	ASSVQGVSGYT
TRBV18	ASSPGPPIVSTNEKLF
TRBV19	ASSTSSRSDTQY
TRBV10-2	ATTRTSGAQY
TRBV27	ASSLRPSTDTQY
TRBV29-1	SVEDPGVREKLF
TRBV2	ASSGMVEQY
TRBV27	ASSSSSSGTYNEQF
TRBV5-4	ASSSGFTSGNTIY
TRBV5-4	ASSQALAGGAHEQY
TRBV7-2	ASSLANEYGYT
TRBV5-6	ASGSRGLIYEQY
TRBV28	ASSLSTGVGTEAF
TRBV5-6	ASRTEGPNTGELF
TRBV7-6	ASSVRDREWNEQF
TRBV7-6	ASSLVAGQYNQPQH
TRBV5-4	ASSIDQGSEAF
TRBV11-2	ASSADWKRVISYNEQF
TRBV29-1	SVRLQGDYGYT
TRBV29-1	SVEFGQLNTEAF
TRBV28	ASSLWDKREPQH
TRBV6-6	ASTTGGRTEAF
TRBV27	ASRRQGANQPQH
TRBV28	ASSFRARYNEQF
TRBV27	ASSLGTGAYEQY
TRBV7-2	ASSLVEEIYNSPLH
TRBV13	ASSYRAEASETQY
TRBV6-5	ASSYSRGVYEQY
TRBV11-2	ASSFGLQETQY
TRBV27	ASSQLLAGGPDEQF
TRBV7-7	ASSLNRNTEAF
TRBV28	ASSFMSAGRKREKVDTQY
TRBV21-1	ASSKWWAGGRNYGYT
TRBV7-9	AVAVGAGVGEQY
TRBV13	ASSFPNLNTEAF
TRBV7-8	ASSSLDLPNYEQY
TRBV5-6	ASSSYRERNEKLF
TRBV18	ASSRVGAEQY
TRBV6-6	ASSVTGGLAKNIQY
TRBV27	ASSLSYMQNEQF
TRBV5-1	ASTMGQGAGANVLT
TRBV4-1	ASSQVNLGLAEGEQY
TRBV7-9	ASSLGGQGRFTNEKLF
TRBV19	ASSFREDNEQF